This T cell receptor (beta chain) was recorded in a study of tumor and adjacent non-tumor tissue in lung cancer. The wider study: The patients, around 11 men and several women, were about 31 to 85 with stage I to III disease. General observations from the study: Compared with tumor, normal lung showed significantly lower TCR diversity.

This sample's RNA came from whole unsorted tissue. The normal lung tissue was taken more than 3 cm from the tumor edge. CDR1 and CDR2 (germline): SGHTA, FQGNSA. The CDR3 runs to 14 residues. V was pared by 4 bases and J by 9 bases, with 18 bases between. A word on this clonotype: The target antigen is unknown.

The library came from three nested PCR rounds adapted from ARM-PCR protocols. TCRdb fed the multiplex PCR reads into MiXCR, producing one record per CDR3 protein. Among 90,000 to 100,000 distinct CDR3 sequences listed, approximately 80% were seen once. The receptor comes from a man between 60 and 75 years old with small cell lung cancer. The V call is TRBV7-2, the J call TRBJ2-5; D tentatively fits TRBD1 or TRBD2 (6 bases each). Sequencing was done on a sample of distant non-tumor lung tissue. This CDR3 is CASSWGARRTAQYF. The CDR3 nucleotides are TGTGCCAGCAGCTGGGGGGCCCGGCGGACGGCCCAGTACTTC.